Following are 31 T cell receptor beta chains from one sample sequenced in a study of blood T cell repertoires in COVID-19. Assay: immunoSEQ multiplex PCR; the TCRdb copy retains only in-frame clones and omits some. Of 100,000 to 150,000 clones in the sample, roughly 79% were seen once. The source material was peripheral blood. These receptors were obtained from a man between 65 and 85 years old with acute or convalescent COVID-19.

Written as DNA, the CDR3 is TGTGCCAGCAGCTTAGCCGGTAATGAAAAACTGTTTTTT. Protein: CASSLAGNEKLFF. The chain combines TRBV7-9 with TRBJ1-4; no clear D. CDR3 length: 13 residues. Trimming left V 0 bases short and J 4 bases short, with 3 bases between. Germline values: CDR1 SEHNR, CDR2 FQNEAQ (reference sequence).

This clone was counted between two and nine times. CDR3 sequence reads: CASSPDRDYGYTF. DNA of the CDR3: TGTGCCAGCAGCCCTGACAGGGACTATGGCTACACCTTC. The rearrangement links TRBV5-4 to TRBJ1-2, with 7 bases fitting TRBD1. This CDR3 has 13 residues. V lost 4 bases and J lost 3; bases outside the gene matches: 3. Per germline, CDR1 SGHNT and CDR2 YYREEE (reference sequence).

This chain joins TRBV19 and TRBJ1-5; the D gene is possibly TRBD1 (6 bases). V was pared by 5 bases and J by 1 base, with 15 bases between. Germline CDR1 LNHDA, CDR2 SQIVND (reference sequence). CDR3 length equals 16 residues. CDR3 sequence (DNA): TGTGCCAGTAGTGATAGACAGGCGCAGAGCAATCAGCCCCAGCATTTT. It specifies CASSDRQAQSNQPQHF.

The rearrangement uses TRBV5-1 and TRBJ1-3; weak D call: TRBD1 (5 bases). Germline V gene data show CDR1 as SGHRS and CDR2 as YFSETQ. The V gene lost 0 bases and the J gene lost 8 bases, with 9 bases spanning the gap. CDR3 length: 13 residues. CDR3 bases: TGCGCCAGCAGCTTGGTCGGGGGGGACACCATATATTTT. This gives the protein CASSLVGGDTIYF. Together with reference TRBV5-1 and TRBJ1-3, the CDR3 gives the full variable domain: KAGVTQTPRYLIKTRGQQVTLSCSPISGHRSVSWYQQTPGQGLQFLFEYFSETQRNKGNFPGRFSGRQFSNSRSEMNVSTLELGDSALYLCASSLVGGDTIYFGEGSWLTVV.

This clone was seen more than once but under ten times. CDR3 bases: TGTGCCAGTAGGGACAGGCTTTTTGGTCAGCCCCAGCATTTT. It specifies CASRDRLFGQPQHF. The chain is built from TRBV19 and TRBJ1-5, with 7 bases aligning to TRBD1. CDR3 length: 14 amino acids. CDR1 LNHDA and CDR2 SQIVND come from the germline V gene (reference sequence). Unmatched junction bases numbered 8, after V lost 6 bases and J lost 6 bases. The full variable domain, its missing parts supplied by reference TRBV19 and TRBJ1-5, is DGGITQSPKYLFRKEGQNVTLSCEQNLNHDAMYWYRQDPGQGLRLIYYSQIVNDFQKGDIAEGYSVSREKKESFPLTVTSAQKNPTAFYLCASRDRLFGQPQHFGDGTRLSIL.

The CDR3 coding sequence is TGTGCCAGCAGCTTGCGGGTAGATACGCAGTATTTT. Translated, it gives CASSLRVDTQYF. The chain has TRBV5-4 and TRBJ2-3; D gene unclear. Trimming removed 1 base from V and 5 bases from J, with 5 bases in between. CDR1 and CDR2 (germline): SGHNT, YYREEE (reference sequence). This CDR3 contains 12 residues. Based on the CDR3 plus reference TRBV5-4 and TRBJ2-3, the full variable domain is ETGVTQSPTHLIKTRGQQVTLRCSSQSGHNTVSWYQQALGQGPQFIFQYYREEENGRGNFPPRFSGLQFPNYSSELNVNALELDDSALYLCASSLRVDTQYFGPGTRLTVL.

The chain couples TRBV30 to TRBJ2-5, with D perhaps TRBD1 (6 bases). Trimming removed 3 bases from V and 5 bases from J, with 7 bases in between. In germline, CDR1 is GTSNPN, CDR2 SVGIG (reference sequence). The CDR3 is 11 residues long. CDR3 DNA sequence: TGTGCCTGGAGCCAGGGGGAGACCCAGTACTTC. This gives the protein CAWSQGETQYF.

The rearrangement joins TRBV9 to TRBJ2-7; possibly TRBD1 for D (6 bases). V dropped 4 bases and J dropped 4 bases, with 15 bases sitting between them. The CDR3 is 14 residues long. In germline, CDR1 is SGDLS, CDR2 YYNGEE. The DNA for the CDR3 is TGTGCCAGCAGCAGAGGCAGGGGCTGGTACGAGCAGTACTTC. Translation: CASSRGRGWYEQYF.

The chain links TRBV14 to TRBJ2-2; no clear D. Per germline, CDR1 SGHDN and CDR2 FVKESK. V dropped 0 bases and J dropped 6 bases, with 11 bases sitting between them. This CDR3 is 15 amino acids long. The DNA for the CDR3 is TGTGCCAGCAGCCAAGACAAACAGCCCTCCGGGGAGCTGTTTTTT. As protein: CASSQDKQPSGELFF.

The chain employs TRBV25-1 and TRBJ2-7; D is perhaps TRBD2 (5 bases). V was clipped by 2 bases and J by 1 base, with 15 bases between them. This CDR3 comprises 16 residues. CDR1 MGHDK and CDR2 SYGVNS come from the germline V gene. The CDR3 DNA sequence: TGTGCCAGCAGTGAACTAGAGAGAGGAGGTTCCTACGAGCAGTACTTC. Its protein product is CASSELERGGSYEQYF.

The chain's CDR3 is CASSLKRVIGELFF. CDR3 nucleotide sequence: TGTGCCAGCAGCTTAAAGAGGGTAATCGGGGAGCTGTTTTTT. V and J are TRBV11-2 and TRBJ2-2; TRBD2 is a possible D gene (5 bases). Germline lookup yields CDR1 SGHAT and CDR2 FQNNGV. Trimming took 2 bases from V and 7 from J, leaving 11 bases between them. The length of the CDR3 is 14 residues.

Here the CDR3 DNA reads TGTGCCAGCTATACCGGACAGGCGGGTCAGCCCCAGCATTTT. The encoded protein is CASYTGQAGQPQHF. J is TRBJ1-5 and V is TRBV2; TRBD1 matches 7 bases. The CDR3 runs to 14 residues. V gave up 8 bases and J gave up 6 bases; unmatched junction bases: 10. The germline CDR1 and CDR2 sequences are SNHLY and FYNNEI.

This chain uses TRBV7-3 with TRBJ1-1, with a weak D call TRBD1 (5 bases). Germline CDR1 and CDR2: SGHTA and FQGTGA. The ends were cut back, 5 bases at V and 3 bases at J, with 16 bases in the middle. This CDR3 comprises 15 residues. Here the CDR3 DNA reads TGTGCCAGCAGCCGTCTCTCGGCGGGGGACACTGAAGCTTTCTTT. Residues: CASSRLSAGDTEAFF.

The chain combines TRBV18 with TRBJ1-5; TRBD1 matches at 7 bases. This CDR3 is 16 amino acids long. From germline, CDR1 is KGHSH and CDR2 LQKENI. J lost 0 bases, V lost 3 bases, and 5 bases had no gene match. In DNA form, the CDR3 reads TGTGCCAGCTCACCTCAGACAGGGAATAGCAATCAGCCCCAGCATTTT. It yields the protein CASSPQTGNSNQPQHF.

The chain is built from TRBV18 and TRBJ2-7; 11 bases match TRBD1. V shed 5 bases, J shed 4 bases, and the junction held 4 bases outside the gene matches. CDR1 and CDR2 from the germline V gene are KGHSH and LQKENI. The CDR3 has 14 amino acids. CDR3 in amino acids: CASSSGQGVYEQYF. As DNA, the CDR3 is TGTGCCAGCTCATCGGGACAGGGGGTGTACGAGCAGTACTTC. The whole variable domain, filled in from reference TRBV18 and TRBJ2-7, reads NAGVMQNPRHLVRRRGQEARLRCSPMKGHSHVYWYRQLPEEGLKFMVYLQKENIIDESGMPKERFSAEFPKEGPSILRIQQVVRGDSAAYFCASSSGQGVYEQYFGPGTRLTVT.

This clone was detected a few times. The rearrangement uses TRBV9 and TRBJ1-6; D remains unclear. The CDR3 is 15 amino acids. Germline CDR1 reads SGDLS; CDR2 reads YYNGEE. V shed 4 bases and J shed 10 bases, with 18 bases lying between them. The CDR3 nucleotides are TGTGCCAGCAGCCCCCACCCCGACGGAGACTCACCCCTCCACTTT. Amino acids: CASSPHPDGDSPLHF.

Here the CDR3 reads CASSPSRGTGTYEQYF. The CDR3 nucleotides are TGTGCCAGCTCACCCTCCAGGGGGACAGGGACCTACGAGCAGTACTTC. The J gene is TRBJ2-7, the V gene TRBV18, with TRBD1 matching 9 bases. With 3 bases clipped from V and 2 bases from J, the junction kept 8 bases outside the gene matches. The CDR3 loop spans 16 amino acids. Germline assignment: CDR1 KGHSH and CDR2 LQKENI.

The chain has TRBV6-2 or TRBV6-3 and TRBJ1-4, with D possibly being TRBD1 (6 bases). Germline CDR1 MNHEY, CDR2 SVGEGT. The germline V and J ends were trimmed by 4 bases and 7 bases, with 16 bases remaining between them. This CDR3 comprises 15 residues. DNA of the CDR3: TGTGCCAGCAGTTCCCAGGGACATTCCGGTGAAAAACTGTTTTTT. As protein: CASSSQGHSGEKLFF.

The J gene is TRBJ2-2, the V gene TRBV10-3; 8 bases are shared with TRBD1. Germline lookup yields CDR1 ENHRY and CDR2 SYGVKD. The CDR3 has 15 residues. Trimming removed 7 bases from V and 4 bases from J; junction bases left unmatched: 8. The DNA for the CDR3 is TGTGCCATCAATGGTGGACAGGGTATCACCGGGGAGCTGTTTTTT. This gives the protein CAINGGQGITGELFF.

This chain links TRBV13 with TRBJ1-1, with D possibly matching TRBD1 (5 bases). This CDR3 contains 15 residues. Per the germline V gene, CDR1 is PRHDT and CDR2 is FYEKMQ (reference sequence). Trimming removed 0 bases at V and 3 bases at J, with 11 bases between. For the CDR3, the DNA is TGTGCCAGCAGCTTAGGGGCCAGGGCTGACACTGAAGCTTTCTTT. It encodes CASSLGARADTEAFF.

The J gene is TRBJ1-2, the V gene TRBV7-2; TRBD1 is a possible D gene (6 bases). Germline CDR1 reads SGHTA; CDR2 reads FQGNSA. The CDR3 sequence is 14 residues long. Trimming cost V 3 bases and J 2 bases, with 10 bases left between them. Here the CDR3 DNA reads TGTGCCAGCAGCTTCGACAGGAGAAACTATGGCTACACCTTC. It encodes CASSFDRRNYGYTF.

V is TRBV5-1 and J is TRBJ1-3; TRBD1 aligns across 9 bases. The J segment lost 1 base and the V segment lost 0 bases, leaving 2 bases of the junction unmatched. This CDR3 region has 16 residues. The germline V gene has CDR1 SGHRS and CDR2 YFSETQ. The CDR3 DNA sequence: TGCGCCAGCAGCTTGGGGGGGACAGGGTCTGGAAACACCATATATTTT. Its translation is CASSLGGTGSGNTIYF.

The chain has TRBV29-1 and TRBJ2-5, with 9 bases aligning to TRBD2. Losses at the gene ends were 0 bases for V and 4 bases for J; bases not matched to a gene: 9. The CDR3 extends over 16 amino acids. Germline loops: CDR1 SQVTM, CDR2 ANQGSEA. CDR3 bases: TGCAGCGTTGAAGACGGGGTAGCGGGGGCATTAGAGACCCAGTACTTC. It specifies CSVEDGVAGALETQYF.

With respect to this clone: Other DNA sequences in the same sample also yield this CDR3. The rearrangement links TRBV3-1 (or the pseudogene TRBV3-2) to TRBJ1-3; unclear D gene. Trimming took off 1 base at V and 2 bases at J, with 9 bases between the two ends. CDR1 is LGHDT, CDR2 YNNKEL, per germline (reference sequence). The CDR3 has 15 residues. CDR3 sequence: CASSQGTGAGNTIYF. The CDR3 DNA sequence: TGTGCCAGCAGCCAAGGGACTGGAGCTGGAAACACCATATATTTT.

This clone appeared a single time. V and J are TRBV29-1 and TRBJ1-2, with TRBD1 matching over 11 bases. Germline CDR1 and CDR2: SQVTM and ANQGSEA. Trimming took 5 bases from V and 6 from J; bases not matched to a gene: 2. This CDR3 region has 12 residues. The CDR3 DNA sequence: TGCAGCGTTCGGACAGGGGGCCATGGCTACACCTTC. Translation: CSVRTGGHGYTF.

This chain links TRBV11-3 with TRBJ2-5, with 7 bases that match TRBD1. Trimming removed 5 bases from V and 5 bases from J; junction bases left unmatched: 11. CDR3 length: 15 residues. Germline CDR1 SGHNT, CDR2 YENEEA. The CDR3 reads CASSPDRVEGETQYF. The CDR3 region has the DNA TGTGCCAGCAGCCCAGACAGGGTGGAAGGGGAGACCCAGTACTTC.

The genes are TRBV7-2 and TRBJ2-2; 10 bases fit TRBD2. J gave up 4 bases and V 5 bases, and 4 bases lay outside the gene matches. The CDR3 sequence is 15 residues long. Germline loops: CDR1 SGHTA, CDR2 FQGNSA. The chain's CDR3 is CASSTRTSGTGELFF. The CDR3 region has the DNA TGTGCCAGCAGCACGAGGACTAGCGGCACCGGGGAGCTGTTTTTT. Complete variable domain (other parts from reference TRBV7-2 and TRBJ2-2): GAGVSQSPSNKVTEKGKDVELRCDPISGHTALYWYRQSLGQGLEFLIYFQGNSAPDKSGLPSDRFSAERTGGSVSTLTIQRTQQEDSAVYLCASSTRTSGTGELFFGEGSRLTVL.

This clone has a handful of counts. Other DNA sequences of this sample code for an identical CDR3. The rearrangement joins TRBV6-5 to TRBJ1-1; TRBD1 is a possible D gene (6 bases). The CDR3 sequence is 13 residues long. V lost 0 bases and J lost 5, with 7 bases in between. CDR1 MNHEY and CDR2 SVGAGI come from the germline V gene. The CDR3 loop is CASSYSGGTEAFF. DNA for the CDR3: TGTGCCAGCAGTTACTCAGGGGGTACTGAAGCTTTCTTT.

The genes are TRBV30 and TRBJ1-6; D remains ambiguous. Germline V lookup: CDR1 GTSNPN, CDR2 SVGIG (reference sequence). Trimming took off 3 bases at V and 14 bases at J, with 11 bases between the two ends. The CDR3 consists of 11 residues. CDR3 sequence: CAWSLGMALHF. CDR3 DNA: TGTGCCTGGAGCCTCGGGATGGCCCTCCACTTT. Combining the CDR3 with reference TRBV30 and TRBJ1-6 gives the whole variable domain SQTIHQWPATLVQPVGSPLSLECTVEGTSNPNLYWYRQAAGRGLQLLFYSVGIGQISSEVPQNLSASRPQDRQFILSSKKLLLSDSGFYLCAWSLGMALHFGNGTRLTVT.

DNA of the CDR3: TGCGCCAGCAGGGGAGAATTAGGACAGGGCTTGGGCTACACCTTC. It codes for CASRGELGQGLGYTF. The chain uses TRBV5-1 and TRBJ1-2; 8 nucleotides align to TRBD1. CDR1 is SGHRS and CDR2 is YFSETQ in the germline V gene. The CDR3 loop spans 15 amino acids. With V trimmed by 5 bases and J by 8 bases, 14 bases remained unmatched.

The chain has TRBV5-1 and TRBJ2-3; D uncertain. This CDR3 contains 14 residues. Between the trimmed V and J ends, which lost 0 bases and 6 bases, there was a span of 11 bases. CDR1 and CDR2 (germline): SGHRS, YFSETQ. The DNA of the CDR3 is TGCGCCAGCAGCTTGGCCCCCGGGTCGGATACGCAGTATTTT. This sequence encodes CASSLAPGSDTQYF. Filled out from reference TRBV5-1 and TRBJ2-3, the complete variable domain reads KAGVTQTPRYLIKTRGQQVTLSCSPISGHRSVSWYQQTPGQGLQFLFEYFSETQRNKGNFPGRFSGRQFSNSRSEMNVSTLELGDSALYLCASSLAPGSDTQYFGPGTRLTVL.